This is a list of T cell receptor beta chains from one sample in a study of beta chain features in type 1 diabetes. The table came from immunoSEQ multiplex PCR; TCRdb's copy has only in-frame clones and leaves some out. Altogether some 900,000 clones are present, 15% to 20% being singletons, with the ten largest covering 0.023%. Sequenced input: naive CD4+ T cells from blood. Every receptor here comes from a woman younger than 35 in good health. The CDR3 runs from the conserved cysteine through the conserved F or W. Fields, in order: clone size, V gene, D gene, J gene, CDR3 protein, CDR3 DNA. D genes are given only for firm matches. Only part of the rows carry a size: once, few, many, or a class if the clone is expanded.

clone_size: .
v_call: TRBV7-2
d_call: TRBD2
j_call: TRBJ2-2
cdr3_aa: CASSLGGLAGFVAGELFF
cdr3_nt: TGTGCCAGCAGCTTGGGCGGGCTAGCGGGTTTTGTAGCGGGGGAGCTGTTTTTT

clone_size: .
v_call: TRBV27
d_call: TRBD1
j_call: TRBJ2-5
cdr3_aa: CASSLRGRTGGLSLNQETQYF
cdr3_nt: TGTGCCAGCAGTTTACGAGGTCGGACAGGGGGTCTATCCCTCAACCAAGAGACCCAGTACTTC

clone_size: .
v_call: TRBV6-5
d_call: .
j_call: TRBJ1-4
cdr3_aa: CASRGLSTNEKLFF
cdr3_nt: TGTGCCAGCAGGGGCCTATCAACTAATGAAAAACTGTTTTTT

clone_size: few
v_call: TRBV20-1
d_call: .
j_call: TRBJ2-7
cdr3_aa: CSASKWSEQYF
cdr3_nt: TGCAGTGCTAGTAAATGGTCGGAGCAGTACTTC

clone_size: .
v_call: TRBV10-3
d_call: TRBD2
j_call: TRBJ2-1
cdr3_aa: CAISEPQRGNNEQFF
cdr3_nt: TGTGCCATCAGTGAGCCCCAGCGGGGGAACAATGAGCAGTTCTTC

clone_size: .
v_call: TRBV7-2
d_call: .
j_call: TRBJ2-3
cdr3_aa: CASSLADLPLTPDTQYF
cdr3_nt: TGTGCCAGCAGCTTAGCAGACCTGCCCCTCACCCCAGATACGCAGTATTTT

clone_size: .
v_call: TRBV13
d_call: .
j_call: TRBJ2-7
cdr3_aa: CASSLGLTPHEQYF
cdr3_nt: TGTGCCAGCAGCTTAGGCCTGACCCCTCACGAGCAGTACTTC

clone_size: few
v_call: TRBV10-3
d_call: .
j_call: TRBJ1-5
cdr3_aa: CATGDLPGQPQHF
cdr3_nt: TGTGCCACCGGGGATTTGCCAGGTCAGCCCCAGCATTTT

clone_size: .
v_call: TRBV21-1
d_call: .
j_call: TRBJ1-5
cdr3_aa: CASSKVLSQGTDNQPQHF
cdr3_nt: TGTGCCAGCAGCAAAGTCCTTTCCCAAGGGACAGACAATCAGCCCCAGCATTTT

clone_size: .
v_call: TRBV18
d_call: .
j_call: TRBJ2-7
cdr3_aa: CASSPGVQSYEQYF
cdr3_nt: TGTGCCAGCTCACCGGGAGTCCAGAGCTACGAGCAGTACTTC

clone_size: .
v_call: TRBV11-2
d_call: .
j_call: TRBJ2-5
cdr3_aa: CASSLSLGTQYQETQYF
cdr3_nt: TGTGCCAGCAGCTTATCCCTGGGCACCCAGTACCAAGAGACCCAGTACTTC

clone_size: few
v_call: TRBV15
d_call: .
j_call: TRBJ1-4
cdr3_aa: CATSRDLSGAGKEKLFF
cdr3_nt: TGTGCCACCAGCAGAGATTTGTCAGGGGCGGGGAAGGAAAAACTGTTTTTT

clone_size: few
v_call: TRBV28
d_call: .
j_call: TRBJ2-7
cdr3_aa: CASSLGLSVYEQYF
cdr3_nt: TGTGCCAGCAGTTTGGGCCTTTCAGTCTACGAGCAGTACTTC

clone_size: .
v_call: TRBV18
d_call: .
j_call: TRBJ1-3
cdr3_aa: CASHGLQGRIESGNTIYF
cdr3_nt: TGTGCCAGCCACGGGTTACAGGGAAGAATAGAGTCTGGAAACACCATATATTTT

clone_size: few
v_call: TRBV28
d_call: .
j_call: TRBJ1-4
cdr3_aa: CASSPWWATNEKLFF
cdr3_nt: TGTGCCAGCAGTCCGTGGTGGGCAACTAATGAAAAACTGTTTTTT

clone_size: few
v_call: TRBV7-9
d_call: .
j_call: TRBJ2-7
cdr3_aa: CASSSYYEQYF
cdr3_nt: TGTGCCAGCAGCTCTTATTACGAGCAGTACTTC

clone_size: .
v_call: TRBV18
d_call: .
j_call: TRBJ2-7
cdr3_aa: CASSPKDRPDEQYF
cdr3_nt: TGTGCCAGCTCACCAAAGGACCGGCCTGACGAGCAGTACTTC

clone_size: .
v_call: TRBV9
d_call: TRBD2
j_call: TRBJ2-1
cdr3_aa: CASSLTSGEYNEQFF
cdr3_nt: TGTGCCAGCAGCTTAACTAGCGGGGAATACAATGAGCAGTTCTTC

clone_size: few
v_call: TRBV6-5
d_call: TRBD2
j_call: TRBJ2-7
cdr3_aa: CASSYSASSGFYEQYF
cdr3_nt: TGTGCCAGCAGTTACTCGGCGTCTAGCGGTTTCTACGAGCAGTACTTC

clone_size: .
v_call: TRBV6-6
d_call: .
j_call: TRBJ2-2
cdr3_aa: CASSYSRAVTGELFF
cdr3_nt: TGTGCCAGCAGTTACTCGAGGGCAGTCACCGGGGAGCTGTTTTTT

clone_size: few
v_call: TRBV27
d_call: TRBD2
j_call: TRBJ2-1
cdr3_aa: CASSLSVLAPYNEQFF
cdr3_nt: TGTGCCAGCAGTTTATCGGTACTAGCGCCCTACAATGAGCAGTTCTTC

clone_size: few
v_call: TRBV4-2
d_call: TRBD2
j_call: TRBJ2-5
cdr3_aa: CASSQLSSGRAETQYF
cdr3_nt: TGTGCCAGCAGCCAACTATCTAGCGGGAGGGCAGAGACCCAGTACTTC

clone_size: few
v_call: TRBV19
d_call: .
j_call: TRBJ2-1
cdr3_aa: CASETAGDEQFF
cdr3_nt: TGTGCCAGTGAGACAGCGGGCGATGAGCAGTTCTTC

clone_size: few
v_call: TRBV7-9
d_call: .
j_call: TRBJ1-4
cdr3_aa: CASSLDPGLGGPKLFF
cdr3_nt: TGTGCCAGCAGCTTAGACCCGGGACTTGGCGGTCCGAAACTGTTTTTT

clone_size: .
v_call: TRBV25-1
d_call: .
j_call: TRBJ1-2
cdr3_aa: CASSEWRGGIGYTF
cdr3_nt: TGTGCCAGCAGTGAATGGCGCGGGGGGATTGGCTACACCTTC

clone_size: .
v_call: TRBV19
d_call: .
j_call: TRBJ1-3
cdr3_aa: CASLDRHSGNTIYF
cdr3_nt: TGTGCCAGTCTCGACCGCCACTCTGGAAACACCATATATTTT

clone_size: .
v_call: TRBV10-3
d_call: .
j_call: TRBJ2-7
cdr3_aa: CAISVGGYEQYF
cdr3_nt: TGTGCCATCAGTGTAGGGGGCTACGAGCAGTACTTC

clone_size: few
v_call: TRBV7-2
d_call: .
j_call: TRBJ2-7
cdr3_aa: CASSLARGIDEQYF
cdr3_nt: TGTGCCAGCAGCTTAGCCCGGGGCATCGACGAGCAGTACTTC

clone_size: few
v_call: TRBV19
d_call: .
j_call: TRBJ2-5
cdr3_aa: CASSNERETQYF
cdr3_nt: TGTGCCAGTAGTAACGAGAGAGAGACCCAGTACTTC

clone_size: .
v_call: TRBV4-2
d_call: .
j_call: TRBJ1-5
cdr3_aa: CASRKDRSYNQPQHF
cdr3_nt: TGTGCCAGCAGGAAGGACAGATCGTACAATCAGCCCCAGCATTTT

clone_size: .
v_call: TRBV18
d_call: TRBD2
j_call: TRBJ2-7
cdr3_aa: CASSPIRGRSSYEQYF
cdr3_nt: TGTGCCAGCTCACCTATTCGCGGGAGGAGCTCCTACGAGCAGTACTTC

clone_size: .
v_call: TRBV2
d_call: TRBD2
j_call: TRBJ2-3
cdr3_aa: CASSDVSGRARGADTQYF
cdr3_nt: TGTGCCAGCAGTGATGTTAGCGGGAGGGCCCGGGGTGCAGATACGCAGTATTTT

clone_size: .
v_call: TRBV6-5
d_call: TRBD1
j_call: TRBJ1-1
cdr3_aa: CASSRQGMGAEAFF
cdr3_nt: TGTGCCAGCAGCCGACAGGGTATGGGAGCTGAAGCTTTCTTT

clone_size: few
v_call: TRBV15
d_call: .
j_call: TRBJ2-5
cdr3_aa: CATSRAGGPGIETQYF
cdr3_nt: TGTGCCACCAGCAGAGCAGGAGGACCGGGTATAGAGACCCAGTACTTC

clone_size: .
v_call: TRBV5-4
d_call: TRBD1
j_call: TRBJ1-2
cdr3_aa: CASSKGTGGANYGYTF
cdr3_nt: TGTGCCAGCAGCAAGGGGACAGGGGGCGCGAACTATGGCTACACCTTC

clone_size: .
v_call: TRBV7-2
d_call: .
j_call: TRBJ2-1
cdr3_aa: CASSSGLGGNEQFF
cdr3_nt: TGTGCCAGCAGCTCCGGACTGGGAGGCAATGAGCAGTTCTTC

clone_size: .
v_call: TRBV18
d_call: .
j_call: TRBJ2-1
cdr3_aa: CASSPPGQKAYNEQFF
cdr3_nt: TGTGCCAGCTCACCACCCGGACAGAAAGCGTACAATGAGCAGTTCTTC

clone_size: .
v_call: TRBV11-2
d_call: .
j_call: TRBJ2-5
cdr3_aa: CASSLAIQETQYF
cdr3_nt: TGTGCCAGCAGCTTAGCGATCCAAGAGACCCAGTACTTC

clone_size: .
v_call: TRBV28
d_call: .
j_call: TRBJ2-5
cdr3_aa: CASRFARDFQETQYF
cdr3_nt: TGTGCCAGCAGGTTTGCCAGGGACTTCCAAGAGACCCAGTACTTC

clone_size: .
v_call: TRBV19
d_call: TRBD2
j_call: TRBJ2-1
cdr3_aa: CATRRAGEGRYNEQFF
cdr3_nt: TGTGCCACCCGACGGGCGGGGGAGGGCCGGTACAATGAGCAGTTCTTC

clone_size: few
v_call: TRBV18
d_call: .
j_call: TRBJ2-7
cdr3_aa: CASSPSELHEQYF
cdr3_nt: TGTGCCAGCTCACCATCGGAGTTACACGAGCAGTACTTC

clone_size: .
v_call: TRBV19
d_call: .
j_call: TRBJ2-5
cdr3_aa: CASSVQSSQETQYF
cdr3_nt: TGTGCCAGTAGTGTTCAGTCGTCTCAAGAGACCCAGTACTTC

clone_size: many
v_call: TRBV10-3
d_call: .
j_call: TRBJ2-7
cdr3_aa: CAIRGTAYEQYF
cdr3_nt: TGTGCCATCAGAGGGACGGCCTACGAGCAGTACTTC

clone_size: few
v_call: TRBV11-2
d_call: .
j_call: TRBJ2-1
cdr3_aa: CASSRTRDNEQFF
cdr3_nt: TGTGCCAGCAGCCGTACTAGGGACAATGAGCAGTTCTTC

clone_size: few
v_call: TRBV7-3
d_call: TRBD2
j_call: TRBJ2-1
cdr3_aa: CASSPLADNEQFF
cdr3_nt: TGTGCCAGCAGCCCGCTAGCGGACAATGAGCAGTTCTTC

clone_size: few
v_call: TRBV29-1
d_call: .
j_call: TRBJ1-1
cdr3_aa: CSVGAPNTEAFF
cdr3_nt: TGCAGCGTTGGAGCGCCTAACACTGAAGCTTTCTTT

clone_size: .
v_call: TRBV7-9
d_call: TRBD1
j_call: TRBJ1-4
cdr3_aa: CASSSDRGREKLFF
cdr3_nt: TGTGCCAGCAGCTCGGACAGGGGGCGGGAAAAACTGTTTTTT

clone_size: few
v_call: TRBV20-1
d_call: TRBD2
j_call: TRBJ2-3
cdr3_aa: CRLLAGVRPYF
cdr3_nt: TGCAGATTACTAGCGGGAGTACGACCGTATTTT

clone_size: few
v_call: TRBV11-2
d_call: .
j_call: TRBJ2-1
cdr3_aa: CASSLAEYNEQFF
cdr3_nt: TGTGCCAGCAGCTTAGCTGAGTACAATGAGCAGTTCTTC

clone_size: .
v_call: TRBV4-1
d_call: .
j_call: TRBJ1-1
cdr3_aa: CASSQVGAGWQDEAFF
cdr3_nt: TGCGCCAGCAGCCAAGTCGGCGCCGGGTGGCAGGACGAAGCTTTCTTT

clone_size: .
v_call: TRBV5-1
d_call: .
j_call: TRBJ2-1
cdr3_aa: CASSFSANEQFF
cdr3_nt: TGCGCCAGCAGCTTCTCCGCCAATGAGCAGTTCTTC

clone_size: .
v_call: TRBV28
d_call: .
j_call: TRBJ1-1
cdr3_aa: CASSLATGTAVAFF
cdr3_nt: TGTGCCAGCAGTTTGGCCACTGGGACCGCAGTAGCTTTCTTT

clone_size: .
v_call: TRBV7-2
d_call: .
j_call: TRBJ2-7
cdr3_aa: CASSLLVEQYF
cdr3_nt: TGTGCCAGCAGCCTACTAGTTGAGCAGTACTTC

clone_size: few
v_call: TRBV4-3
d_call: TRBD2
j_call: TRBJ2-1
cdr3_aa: CASSQDWALLAGGLDNEQFF
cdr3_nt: TGCGCCAGCAGCCAAGATTGGGCCCTACTAGCGGGAGGGCTGGACAATGAGCAGTTCTTC

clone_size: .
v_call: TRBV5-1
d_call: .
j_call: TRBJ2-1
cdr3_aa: CASSLNNEQFF
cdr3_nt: TGCGCCAGCAGCTTGAACAATGAGCAGTTCTTC

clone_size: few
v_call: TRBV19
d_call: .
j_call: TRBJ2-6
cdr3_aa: CASSDISGANVLTF
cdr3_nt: TGTGCCAGTAGCGATATCTCTGGGGCCAACGTCCTGACTTTC